These T cell receptor beta chains were read from a single sample in a study of post-analysis software for immune sequencing data. TCRdb reprocessed the PCR reads via MiXCR and lists one record per CDR3 protein. The sample holds over 150,000 distinct CDR3 sequences, around 28% seen once. What was sequenced was blood. Receptors were obtained from a girl aged 5 to 17 with multiple sclerosis. Each CDR3 is given with its conserved first and last residue. Part of the rows lack a size; the others show once, few, many or a class for expanded clones.

TRBJ2-1 TRBV5-8 few 19 CASSPGLAYTESSYNEQFF
TRBJ1-1 TRBV5-1 - 17 CASSLGSSSRGHTEAFF
TRBJ2-1 TRBV12-3/TRBV12-4 many 14 CASSPQDRDDEQFF
TRBJ1-5 TRBV20-1 few 14 CSARAGRGDQPQHF
TRBJ2-7 TRBV28 many 15 CASSATGGASYEQYF
TRBJ2-1 TRBV7-7 many 14 CASSPGQAHNEQFF
TRBJ2-2 TRBV4-2 - 17 CASSLPEGGANTGELFF
TRBJ2-7 TRBV27 many 15 CASSWRDRGTHEQYF
TRBJ1-2 TRBV12-5 many 17 CASGLVLGRGVSYGYTF
TRBJ2-7 TRBV28 - 13 CANRGRPPTEQYF
TRBJ1-6 TRBV7-9 - 14 CASSPIGKGSPLHF
TRBJ2-5 TRBV29-1 many 16 CSVIPGLAGFVETQYF
TRBJ2-7 TRBV6-1 many 18 CAAVHGGGRPHRSYEQYF
TRBJ2-3 TRBV27 - 16 CASSPRLPGSTDTQYF
TRBJ2-1 TRBV5-1 many 14 CASSLGGDYNEQFF
TRBJ2-4 TRBV4-1 - 17 CASSQGAGVLAKNIQYF
TRBJ2-7 TRBV5-1 many 16 CASSLGLGDLGYEQYF
TRBJ2-1 TRBV12-3/TRBV12-4 - 16 CASSLLGLESYNEQFF
TRBJ2-7 TRBV2 many 17 CASSEGGGDFPRYEQYF
TRBJ2-7 TRBV6-6 few 15 CASRQRGSGTYEQYF
TRBJ1-5 TRBV21-1 few 15 CASIKGWGRNQPQHF
TRBJ1-6 TRBV20-1 - 17 CSATVGTGARAHSPLHF
TRBJ2-1 TRBV6-5 many 14 CASSLPGPSREQFF
TRBJ1-1 TRBV20-1 few 14 CSASWGNRYTEAFF
TRBJ2-7 TRBV3-1 few 16 CASSQDNGRAYYEQYF
TRBJ2-5 TRBV2 few 15 CASGQVRGDQETQYF
TRBJ2-3 TRBV6-5 few 14 CASSYSDGTDTQYF
TRBJ2-1 TRBV6-6 many 9 CASSSKLFF
TRBJ2-3 TRBV20-1 - 15 CSASEGLTGGNTQYF
TRBJ2-3 TRBV7-9 many 14 CASSVTSGKDTQYF
TRBJ2-7 TRBV2 few 13 CASSEGPGYEQYF
TRBJ2-3 TRBV24-1 - 16 CATSDPSREGPDTQYF